This TCR beta chain was captured in a study of T cells in Graves' hyperthyroidism and ophthalmopathy. The overall study: At initial diagnosis, before any treatment had begun, peripheral blood was obtained. Study findings and constraints: Appearing also in blood were most of the thyroid clonotypes expanded above 0.001.

Clinical symptoms, serum thyroxine, TRAb, thyroid ultrasound and orbital computed tomography established diagnosis. Germline V gives CDR1 DFQATT, CDR2 SNEGSKA (reference sequence). The CDR3 spans 12 residues. V was clipped by 8 bases and J by 6 bases, with 17 bases between them. Turning to this clonotype: As yet, its antigen is unknown.

Amplification targeted TCR beta CDR3 regions from RNA transcripts. The HTBI primer set drove a first-round RT-PCR of the TCR CDR3. TCRdb passed the multiplex PCR reads through MiXCR, listing each CDR3 protein once. The top ten hold around 7.3% of the sample, which has a few hundred thousand distinct CDR3 sequences, about 15% seen once. This clonotype was sampled from a woman between 25 and 40 years old with Graves' hyperthyroidism. The V and J genes are TRBV20-1 and TRBJ2-7, with TRBD2 as a possible D gene (6 bases). What was sequenced was blood. Here the CDR3 DNA reads TGCAGTCTCAGGGACTCCGCCGGCGAGCAGTACTTC. Translation: CSLRDSAGEQYF.